This TCR beta chain appears in the sequencing data of a study of shared clonotypes between healthy human individuals. Study-wide context: There were three CD4 naive, three CD4 memory, two CD8 naive and one CD8 memory plates per donor.

As for this clone: Its antigen is not identified.

The naive CD8 subset, CD45RO-negative cells positively selected for CCR7, excluded terminally differentiated effector memory CD45RA+ cells. Germline lookup yields CDR1 SGHVS and CDR2 FNYEAQ. This CDR3 spans 16 amino acids. V was clipped by 4 bases and J by 3 bases, with 15 bases between them. The assay was run at deep level. Sequencing was performed with immunoSEQ multiplex PCR; in TCRdb, only in-frame clones are kept and a portion is missing. The sample contains roughly 570,000 clones, more than 95% of which appear only once. Study results and caveats: Among several donors, roughly 5% of naive CD4 clonotypes were found in common.

The rearrangement uses TRBV7-6 and TRBJ2-2, with D maybe TRBD2 (5 bases). The clonotype was recovered from a man under 40 in good health. What was sequenced was naive CD8+ T cells sorted from blood. The CDR3 is CASSYPSGLDTGELFF. DNA for the CDR3: TGTGCCAGCAGCTATCCTTCGGGGTTGGACACCGGGGAGCTGTTTTTT.